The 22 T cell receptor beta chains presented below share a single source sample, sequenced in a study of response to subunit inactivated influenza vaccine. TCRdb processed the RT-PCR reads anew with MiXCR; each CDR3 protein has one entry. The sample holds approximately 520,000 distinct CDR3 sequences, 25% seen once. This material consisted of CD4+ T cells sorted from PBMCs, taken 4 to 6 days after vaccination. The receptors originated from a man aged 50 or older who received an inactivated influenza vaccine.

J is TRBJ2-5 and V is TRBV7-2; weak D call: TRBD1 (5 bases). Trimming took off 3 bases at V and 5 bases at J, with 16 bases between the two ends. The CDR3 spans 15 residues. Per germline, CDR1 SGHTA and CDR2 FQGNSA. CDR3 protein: CASSFQGSSRETQYF. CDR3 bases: TGTGCCAGCAGCTTCCAGGGCAGTAGCAGGGAGACCCAGTACTTC. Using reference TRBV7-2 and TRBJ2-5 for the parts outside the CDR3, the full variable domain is GAGVSQSPSNKVTEKGKDVELRCDPISGHTALYWYRQSLGQGLEFLIYFQGNSAPDKSGLPSDRFSAERTGGSVSTLTIQRTQQEDSAVYLCASSFQGSSRETQYFGPGTRLLVL.

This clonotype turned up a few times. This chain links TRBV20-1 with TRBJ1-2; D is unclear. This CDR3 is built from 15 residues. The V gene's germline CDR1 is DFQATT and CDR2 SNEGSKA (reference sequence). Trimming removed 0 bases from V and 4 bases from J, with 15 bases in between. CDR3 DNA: TGCAGTGCTAGAGATTCCATCGCAGGTCGCTATGGCTACACCTTC. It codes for CSARDSIAGRYGYTF.

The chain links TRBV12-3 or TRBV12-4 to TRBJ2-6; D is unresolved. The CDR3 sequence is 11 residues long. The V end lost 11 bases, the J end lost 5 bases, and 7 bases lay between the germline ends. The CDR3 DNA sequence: TGTGCCGTCACAAGGGCCAACGTCCTGACTTTC. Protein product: CAVTRANVLTF.

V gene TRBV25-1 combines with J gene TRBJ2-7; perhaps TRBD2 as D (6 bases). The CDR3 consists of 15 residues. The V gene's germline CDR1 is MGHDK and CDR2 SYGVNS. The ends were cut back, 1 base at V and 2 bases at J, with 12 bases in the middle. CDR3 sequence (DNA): TGTGCCAGCAGTGAATCGGGAGTAGTTCCCTACGAGCAGTACTTC. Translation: CASSESGVVPYEQYF.

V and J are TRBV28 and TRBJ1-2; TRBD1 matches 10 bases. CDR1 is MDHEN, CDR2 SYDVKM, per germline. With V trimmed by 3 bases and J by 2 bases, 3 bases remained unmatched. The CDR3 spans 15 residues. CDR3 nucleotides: TGTGCCAGCAGTTTGGGGGGACAGGGGAACTATGGCTACACCTTC. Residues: CASSLGGQGNYGYTF.

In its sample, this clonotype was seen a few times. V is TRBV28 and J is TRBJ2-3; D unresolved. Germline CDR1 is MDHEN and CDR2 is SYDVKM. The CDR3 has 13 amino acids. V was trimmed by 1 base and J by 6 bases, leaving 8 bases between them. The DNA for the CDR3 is TGTGCCAGCAGTTTATTCCCGACCGATACGCAGTATTTT. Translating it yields CASSLFPTDTQYF.

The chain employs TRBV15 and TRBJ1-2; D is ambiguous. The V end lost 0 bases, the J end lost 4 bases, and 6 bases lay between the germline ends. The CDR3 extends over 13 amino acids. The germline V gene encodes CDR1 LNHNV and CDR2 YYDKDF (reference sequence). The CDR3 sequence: CATSRDKSYGYTF. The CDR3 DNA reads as TGTGCCACCAGCAGAGACAAGAGCTATGGCTACACCTTC.

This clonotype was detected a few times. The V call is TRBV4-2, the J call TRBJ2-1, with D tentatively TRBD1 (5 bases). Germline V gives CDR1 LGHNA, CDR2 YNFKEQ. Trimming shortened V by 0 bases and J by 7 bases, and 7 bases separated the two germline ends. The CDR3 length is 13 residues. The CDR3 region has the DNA TGTGCCAGCAGCCAAGACCACAGGAATGAGCAGTTCTTC. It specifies CASSQDHRNEQFF.

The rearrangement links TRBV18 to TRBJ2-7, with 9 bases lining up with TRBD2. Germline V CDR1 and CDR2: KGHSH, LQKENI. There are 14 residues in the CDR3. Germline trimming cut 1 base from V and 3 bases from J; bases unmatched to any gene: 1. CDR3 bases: TGTGCCAGCTCACCACGGCGGGAGGGCTACGAGCAGTACTTC. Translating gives CASSPRREGYEQYF.

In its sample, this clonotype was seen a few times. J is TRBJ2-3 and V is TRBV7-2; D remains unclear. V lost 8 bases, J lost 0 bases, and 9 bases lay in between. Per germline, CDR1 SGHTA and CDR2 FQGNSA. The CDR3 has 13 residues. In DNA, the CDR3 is TGTGCCAGCCTGCTATCTAGCACAGATACGCAGTATTTT. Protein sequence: CASLLSSTDTQYF.

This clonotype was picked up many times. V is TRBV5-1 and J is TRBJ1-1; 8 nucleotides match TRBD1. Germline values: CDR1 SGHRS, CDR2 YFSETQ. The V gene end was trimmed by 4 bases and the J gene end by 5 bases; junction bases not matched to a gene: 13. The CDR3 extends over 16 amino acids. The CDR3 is CASSRSTGDDATEAFF. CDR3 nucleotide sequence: TGCGCCAGCAGCAGGTCGACAGGGGACGATGCGACTGAAGCTTTCTTT.

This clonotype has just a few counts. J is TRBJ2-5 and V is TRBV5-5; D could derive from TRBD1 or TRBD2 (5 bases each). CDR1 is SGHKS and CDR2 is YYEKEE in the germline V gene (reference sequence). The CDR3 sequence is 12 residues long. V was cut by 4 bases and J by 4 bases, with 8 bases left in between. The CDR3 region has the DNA TGTGCCAGCAGCAGGGGAGTAGAGACCCAGTACTTC. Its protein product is CASSRGVETQYF.

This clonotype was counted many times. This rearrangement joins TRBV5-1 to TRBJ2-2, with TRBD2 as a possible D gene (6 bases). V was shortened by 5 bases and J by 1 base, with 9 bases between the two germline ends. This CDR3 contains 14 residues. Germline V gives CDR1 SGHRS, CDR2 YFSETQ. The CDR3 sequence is CASSRRENTGELFF. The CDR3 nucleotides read TGCGCCAGCAGTCGGCGGGAGAACACCGGGGAGCTGTTTTTT.

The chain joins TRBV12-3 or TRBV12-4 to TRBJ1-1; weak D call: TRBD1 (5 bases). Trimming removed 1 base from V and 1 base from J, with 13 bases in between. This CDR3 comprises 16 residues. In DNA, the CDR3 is TGTGCCAGCAGTTTAGGGGGGGGGGTCCCGAACACTGAAGCTTTCTTT. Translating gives CASSLGGGVPNTEAFF.

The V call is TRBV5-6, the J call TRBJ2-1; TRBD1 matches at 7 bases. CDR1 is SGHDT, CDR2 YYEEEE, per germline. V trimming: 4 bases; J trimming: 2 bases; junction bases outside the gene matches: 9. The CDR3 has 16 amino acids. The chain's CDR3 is CASSRWWDSTYNEQFF. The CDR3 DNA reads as TGTGCCAGCAGCCGGTGGTGGGACAGCACCTACAATGAGCAGTTCTTC. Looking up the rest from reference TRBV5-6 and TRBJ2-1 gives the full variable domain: DAGVTQSPTHLIKTRGQQVTLRCSPKSGHDTVSWYQQALGQGPQFIFQYYEEEERQRGNFPDRFSGHQFPNYSSELNVNALLLGDSALYLCASSRWWDSTYNEQFFGPGTRLTVL.

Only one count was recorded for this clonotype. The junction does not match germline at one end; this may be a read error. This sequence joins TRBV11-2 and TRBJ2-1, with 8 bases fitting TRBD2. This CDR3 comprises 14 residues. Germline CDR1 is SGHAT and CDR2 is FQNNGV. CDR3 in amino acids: CASSPDGGGRLKLF. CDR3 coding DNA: TGTGCCAGCAGCCCAGACGGTGGCGGGAGGCTAAAGCTCTTC. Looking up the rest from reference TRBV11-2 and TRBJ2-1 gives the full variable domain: EAGVAQSPRYKIIEKRQSVAFWCNPISGHATLYWYQQILGQGPKLLIQFQNNGVVDDSQLPKDRFSAERLKGVDSTLKIQPAKLEDSAVYLCASSPDGGGRLKLFGPGTRLTVL.

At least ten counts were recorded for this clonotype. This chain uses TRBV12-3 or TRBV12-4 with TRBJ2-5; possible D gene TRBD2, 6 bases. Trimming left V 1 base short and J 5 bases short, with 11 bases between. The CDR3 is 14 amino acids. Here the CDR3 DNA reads TGTGCCAGCAGTTTAGGTTGGGAGGCGGAGACCCAGTACTTC. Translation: CASSLGWEAETQYF.

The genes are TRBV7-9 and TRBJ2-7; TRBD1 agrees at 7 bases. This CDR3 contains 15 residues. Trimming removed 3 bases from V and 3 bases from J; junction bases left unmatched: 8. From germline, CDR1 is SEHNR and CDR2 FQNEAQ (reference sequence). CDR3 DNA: TGTGCCAGCAGCTTTGGGGACAGTCGGAACTACGAGCAGTACTTC. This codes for CASSFGDSRNYEQYF.

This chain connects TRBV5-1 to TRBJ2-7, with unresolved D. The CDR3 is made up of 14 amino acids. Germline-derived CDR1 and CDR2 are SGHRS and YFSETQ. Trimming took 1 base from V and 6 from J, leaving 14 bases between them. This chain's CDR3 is CASSLRTASFEQYF. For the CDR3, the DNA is TGCGCCAGCAGCTTGCGGACGGCCAGCTTCGAGCAGTACTTC.

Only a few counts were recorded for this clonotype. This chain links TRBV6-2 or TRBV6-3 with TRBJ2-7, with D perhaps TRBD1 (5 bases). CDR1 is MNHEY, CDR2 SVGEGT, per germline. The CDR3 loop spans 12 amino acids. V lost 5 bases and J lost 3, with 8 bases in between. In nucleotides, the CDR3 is TGTGCCAGCAGTAACAGGATCTACGAGCAGTACTTC. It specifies CASSNRIYEQYF.

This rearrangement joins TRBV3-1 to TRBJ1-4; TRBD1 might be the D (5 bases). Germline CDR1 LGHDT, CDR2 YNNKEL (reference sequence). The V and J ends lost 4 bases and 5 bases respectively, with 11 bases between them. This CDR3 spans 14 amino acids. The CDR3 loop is CASSRRGKNEKLFF. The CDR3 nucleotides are TGTGCCAGCAGCCGTCGGGGCAAAAATGAAAAACTGTTTTTT.

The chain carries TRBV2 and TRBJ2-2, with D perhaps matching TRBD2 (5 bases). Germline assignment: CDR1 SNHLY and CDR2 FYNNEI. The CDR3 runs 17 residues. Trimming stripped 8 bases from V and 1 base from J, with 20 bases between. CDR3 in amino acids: CASRKERLAENTGELFF. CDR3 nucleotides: TGTGCCAGCCGAAAGGAAAGGCTAGCTGAGAACACCGGGGAGCTGTTTTTT. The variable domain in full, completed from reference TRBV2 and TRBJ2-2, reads EPEVTQTPSHQVTQMGQEVILRCVPISNHLYFYWYRQILGQKVEFLVSFYNNEISEKSEIFDDQFSVERPDGSNFTLKIRSTKLEDSAMYFCASRKERLAENTGELFFGEGSRLTVL.